The entry below gives a single T cell receptor (beta chain) sequence along with its context. This table comes from immunoSEQ multiplex PCR, and its TCRdb copy is limited to in-frame clones, with some not included. The table lists tens of thousands of clones, 93% of them singletons. This specimen belongs to a study of PD-1 blockade in classical Hodgkin lymphoma. Time point in this sample: newly diagnosed, previously untreated cHL patient sample. V lost 5 bases, J lost 5 bases, and 16 bases lay in between. The germline CDR1 and CDR2 sequences are MDHEN and SYDVKM. This CDR3 comprises 15 residues. The sequencing sample was made of peripheral blood mononuclear cells (PBMCs). This clonotype was sampled from a human donor with classical Hodgkin lymphoma. This chain connects TRBV28 to TRBJ1-5, with a possible D match to TRBD1 (5 bases). The CDR3 bases are TGTGCCAGCAGTCAAGGGGACGGGAATTATCAGCCCCAGCATTTT. Translated: CASSQGDGNYQPQHF. Drawing the rest from reference TRBV28 and TRBJ1-5, the complete variable domain is DVKVTQSSRYLVKRTGEKVFLECVQDMDHENMFWYRQDPGLGLRLIYFSYDVKMKEKGDIPEGYSVSREKKERFSLILESASTNQTSMYLCASSQGDGNYQPQHFGDGTRLSIL.